The 25 T cell receptor beta chains presented below share a single source sample, sequenced in a study of shared clonotypes between healthy human individuals. Produced via immunoSEQ multiplex PCR; TCRdb's table is partial and in-frame only. Found here are 2,500,000 or so clones, less than 95% of them singletons; the top ten hold 0.37%. Sequencing was done on a sample of naive CD4+ T cells from PBMCs. Subset defined: CD45RA+ positively selected. Receptor source: a man between 18 and 29 years old in good health. Some clones in this sample may be carry-over from other donors' samples.

The genes are TRBV5-1 and TRBJ2-7; 9 bases line up with TRBD2. CDR1 is SGHRS, CDR2 YFSETQ, per germline. CDR3 size: 15 residues. V lost 0 bases, J lost 5 bases, and 6 bases stayed unmatched. The CDR3 DNA is TGCGCCAGCAGCTTGGGAGTAGCGGGAGTACACGAGCAGTACTTC. This translates into CASSLGVAGVHEQYF. The full variable domain, with the rest looked up from reference TRBV5-1 and TRBJ2-7, is KAGVTQTPRYLIKTRGQQVTLSCSPISGHRSVSWYQQTPGQGLQFLFEYFSETQRNKGNFPGRFSGRQFSNSRSEMNVSTLELGDSALYLCASSLGVAGVHEQYFGPGTRLTVT.

The chain links TRBV29-1 to TRBJ2-1; a possible D gene is TRBD2 (6 bases). Germline assignment: CDR1 SQVTM and CDR2 ANQGSEA. Deletions cut 4 bases from V and 0 bases from J, with 13 bases between. The CDR3 totals 15 residues. The CDR3, as DNA: TGCAGCGTTGTCGGCGGGACCAGCTCCTACAATGAGCAGTTCTTC. Translated, it gives CSVVGGTSSYNEQFF.

The chain is built from TRBV4-3 and TRBJ1-2; D not resolved. CDR3 length equals 12 residues. The germline V gene encodes CDR1 LGHNA and CDR2 YSLEER. V was pared by 1 base and J by 8 bases, with 8 bases between. The CDR3 sequence: CASSQVGGGYTF. CDR3 bases: TGCGCCAGCAGCCAAGTCGGAGGGGGCTACACCTTC.

V and J are TRBV19 and TRBJ1-5; 8 positions agree with TRBD1. Germline CDR1 LNHDA, CDR2 SQIVND (reference sequence). Losses at the gene ends were 3 bases for V and 5 bases for J; bases not matched to a gene: 6. The CDR3 extends over 15 amino acids. DNA for the CDR3: TGTGCCAGTAGTATTTGGGGGACAGGAGATCAGCCCCAGCATTTT. Its translation: CASSIWGTGDQPQHF.

The chain links TRBV18 to TRBJ2-1; 8 bases are shared with TRBD1. The CDR3 extends over 13 amino acids. V lost 3 bases and J lost 10; bases outside the gene matches: 5. Germline V CDR1 and CDR2: KGHSH, LQKENI. The CDR3 is CASSPTRGREQFF. CDR3 sequence (DNA): TGTGCCAGCTCACCGACCAGGGGGCGGGAGCAGTTCTTC.

Notes on this clone: The same CDR3 can be traced to other DNA sequences in this sample. The chain carries TRBV19 and TRBJ1-5; D not resolved. V was trimmed by 4 bases and J by 1 base, leaving 8 bases between them. The CDR3 totals 14 residues. CDR1 LNHDA and CDR2 SQIVND come from the germline V gene (reference sequence). CDR3 protein: CASSRRESNQPQHF. The CDR3 DNA is TGTGCCAGTAGTAGGCGGGAAAGCAATCAGCCCCAGCATTTT.

The chain is built from TRBV6-5 and TRBJ2-5; D uncertain. The V and J ends lost 2 bases and 5 bases respectively, with 12 bases between them. The CDR3 consists of 14 residues. Germline CDR1 and CDR2: MNHEY and SVGAGI. The CDR3 DNA reads as TGTGCCAGCAGTTACACCGCCGCCATGGAGACCCAGTACTTC. Its protein product is CASSYTAAMETQYF.

The chain joins TRBV29-1 to TRBJ2-5; 7 positions match TRBD2. Germline V lookup: CDR1 SQVTM, CDR2 ANQGSEA. The ends lost 4 bases at V and 2 bases at J; junction bases unmatched: 13. The CDR3 has 16 residues. The DNA for the CDR3 is TGCAGCGTTGCCCCTCCGGGACTATCCTATCAAGAGACCCAGTACTTC. Translated: CSVAPPGLSYQETQYF.

This chain joins TRBV7-3 and TRBJ1-5; unclear D gene. The CDR3 loop spans 14 amino acids. Germline assignment: CDR1 SGHTA and CDR2 FQGTGA. The ends were cut back, 1 base at V and 3 bases at J, with 7 bases in the middle. CDR3 DNA sequence: TGTGCCAGCAGCTTAAGCAGGAACAATCAGCCCCAGCATTTT. Translation: CASSLSRNNQPQHF.

This rearrangement joins TRBV11-3 to TRBJ2-7; TRBD1 aligns across 10 bases. V lost 3 bases and J lost 1; bases outside the gene matches: 9. Per the germline V gene, CDR1 is SGHNT and CDR2 is YENEEA. CDR3 length: 17 residues. CDR3 coding DNA: TGTGCCAGCAGCTTGAAGGGACAGGGGTTAATTTCCTACGAGCAGTACTTC. Residues: CASSLKGQGLISYEQYF.

The rearrangement uses TRBV7-2 and TRBJ2-1, with D possibly TRBD1 on 6 matching bases. The CDR3 is 14 amino acids. Between the trimmed V and J ends, which lost 6 bases and 7 bases, there was a span of 16 bases. Germline CDR1 SGHTA, CDR2 FQGNSA. This CDR3 is CASSPSRGQNEQFF. Here the CDR3 DNA reads TGTGCCAGCAGTCCCAGCCGTGGACAGAATGAGCAGTTCTTC.

The J gene is TRBJ1-2, the V gene TRBV15; TRBD1 is a possible D gene (5 bases). This CDR3 spans 16 amino acids. Per germline, CDR1 LNHNV and CDR2 YYDKDF (reference sequence). V was trimmed by 2 bases and J by 8 bases, leaving 21 bases between them. This CDR3 reads CATSRLSGDSPGGYTF. The CDR3 bases are TGTGCCACCAGCAGACTATCTGGCGACAGCCCGGGAGGCTACACCTTC.

The chain has TRBV20-1 and TRBJ2-7; 8 bases align to TRBD2. V was clipped by 6 bases and J by 9 bases; unmatched bases: 4. Germline assignment: CDR1 DFQATT and CDR2 SNEGSKA (reference sequence). The CDR3 has 10 amino acids. CDR3 residues: CSAGGGRQYF. In DNA, the CDR3 is TGCAGTGCCGGGGGGGGCAGGCAGTACTTC.

This clone was detected only once. The V call is TRBV7-2, the J call TRBJ2-7; 11 bases map to TRBD2. CDR1 SGHTA and CDR2 FQGNSA come from the germline V gene. Germline trimming cut 1 base from V and 2 bases from J; bases unmatched to any gene: 10. The CDR3 has 18 residues. CDR3 coding DNA: TGTGCCAGCAGCTTAGATACGAGGGGGACTAGCGGCGCCTACGAGCAGTACTTC. The encoded protein is CASSLDTRGTSGAYEQYF. Using reference TRBV7-2 and TRBJ2-7 for the parts outside the CDR3, the full variable domain is GAGVSQSPSNKVTEKGKDVELRCDPISGHTALYWYRQSLGQGLEFLIYFQGNSAPDKSGLPSDRFSAERTGGSVSTLTIQRTQQEDSAVYLCASSLDTRGTSGAYEQYFGPGTRLTVT.

The V and J genes are TRBV7-8 and TRBJ2-1; 7 positions agree with TRBD1. Germline assignment: CDR1 SGHVS and CDR2 FQNEAQ. V lost 1 base, J lost 1 base, and 7 bases stayed unmatched. The CDR3 totals 17 residues. The CDR3 DNA sequence: TGTGCCAGCAGCTTAGGCCGCCGGGACAGATCCTACAATGAGCAGTTCTTC. Translation gives CASSLGRRDRSYNEQFF.

This clone was counted a few times. This chain uses TRBV18 with TRBJ1-1; a weak D match, TRBD1 (5 bases). The CDR3 is 12 residues long. Trimming shortened V by 3 bases and J by 8 bases, and 10 bases separated the two germline ends. In germline, CDR1 is KGHSH, CDR2 LQKENI. CDR3 DNA: TGTGCCAGCTCACCCTACGGGGGGGAAGCTTTCTTT. Its translation is CASSPYGGEAFF.

The chain uses TRBV7-6 and TRBJ2-3; D perhaps matches TRBD1 (6 bases). The V end was cut by 1 base, the J end by 0 bases, with 11 bases between. The CDR3 has 16 residues. The V gene's germline CDR1 is SGHVS and CDR2 FNYEAQ. CDR3 coding DNA: TGTGCCAGCAGCTTAGACGGGACATCTAGCACAGATACGCAGTATTTT. It yields the protein CASSLDGTSSTDTQYF.

The gene calls are TRBV9 and TRBJ2-1; perhaps D is TRBD1 or TRBD2 (5 bases each). The CDR3 contains 15 residues. Trimming left V 5 bases short and J 3 bases short, with 15 bases between. Germline assignment: CDR1 SGDLS and CDR2 YYNGEE. The CDR3 DNA sequence: TGTGCCAGCAGTCGAGGGGATGGCAGCTACAATGAGCAGTTCTTC. It yields the protein CASSRGDGSYNEQFF. The full variable domain, with the rest looked up from reference TRBV9 and TRBJ2-1, is DSGVTQTPKHLITATGQRVTLRCSPRSGDLSVYWYQQSLDQGLQFLIQYYNGEERAKGNILERFSAQQFPDLHSELNLSSLELGDSALYFCASSRGDGSYNEQFFGPGTRLTVL.

The chain employs TRBV7-2 and TRBJ1-5; no clear D. Germline V gene lookup returns CDR1 SGHTA and CDR2 FQGNSA. The length of the CDR3 is 16 residues. V lost 2 bases, J lost 2 bases, and 13 bases lay in between. The CDR3 sequence: CASSLLEGGGNQPQHF. The CDR3 nucleotides are TGTGCCAGCAGCTTATTAGAGGGCGGGGGCAATCAGCCCCAGCATTTT.

The chain couples TRBV5-1 to TRBJ1-1; D is unresolved. Germline lookup yields CDR1 SGHRS and CDR2 YFSETQ. Trimming took off 2 bases at V and 0 bases at J, with 14 bases between the two ends. The CDR3 runs to 16 residues. The CDR3 bases are TGCGCCAGCAGCTTACGGACGGATTTTATGAACACTGAAGCTTTCTTT. Protein sequence: CASSLRTDFMNTEAFF. The full variable domain, its missing parts supplied by reference TRBV5-1 and TRBJ1-1, is KAGVTQTPRYLIKTRGQQVTLSCSPISGHRSVSWYQQTPGQGLQFLFEYFSETQRNKGNFPGRFSGRQFSNSRSEMNVSTLELGDSALYLCASSLRTDFMNTEAFFGQGTRLTVV.

This chain connects TRBV21-1 to TRBJ2-7; the D call in the table, TRBD2, was not verified against the DNA. TRBV21-1 corresponds to a pseudogene. The CDR3 runs 16 residues. The CDR3 region has the DNA TGTGCCAGCAGCAATCCGTGTGGCGGGAGGGCCGAAGAGCAGTACTTC. As protein: CASSNPCGGRAEEQYF.

V gene TRBV4-1 combines with J gene TRBJ1-6; weak D call: TRBD1 (5 bases). Germline V gives CDR1 MGHRA, CDR2 YSYEKL. This CDR3 contains 16 residues. The ends were cut back, 2 bases at V and 8 bases at J, with 16 bases in the middle. CDR3 region: CASSQNRAGSDSPLHF. CDR3 nucleotide sequence: TGCGCCAGCAGCCAAAACCGGGCAGGGTCGGATTCACCCCTCCACTTT.

The rearrangement links TRBV29-1 to TRBJ1-1; no clear D. The V and J ends lost 1 base and 4 bases respectively, with 13 bases between them. CDR1 and CDR2 (germline): SQVTM, ANQGSEA. The CDR3 runs 14 residues. The CDR3 is CSVEARVSFTEAFF. CDR3 DNA: TGCAGCGTTGAAGCTAGGGTTTCGTTCACTGAAGCTTTCTTT.

Concerning this clone itself: The sample has other DNA sequences that encode this CDR3 too. The chain is built from TRBV5-4 and TRBJ2-3; D not certain. Trimming took 4 bases from V and 2 from J, leaving 8 bases between them. Germline V gene lookup returns CDR1 SGHNT and CDR2 YYREEE (reference sequence). The CDR3 has 13 residues. The CDR3 is CASSLDSTDTQYF. The CDR3 DNA reads as TGTGCCAGCAGCCTAGACTCCACAGATACGCAGTATTTT.

Remarks on this clone: Other nucleotide sequences in the sample specify the same CDR3. The CDR3 sequence is CASSLEQGAYEQYF. CDR3 DNA sequence: TGCGCCAGCAGCTTGGAACAGGGGGCCTACGAGCAGTACTTC. V is TRBV5-1 and J is TRBJ2-7; 8 bases line up with TRBD1. Germline V CDR1 and CDR2: SGHRS, YFSETQ. This CDR3 is built from 14 residues. The V and J ends lost 0 bases and 2 bases, in that order; junction bases with no gene match: 1.